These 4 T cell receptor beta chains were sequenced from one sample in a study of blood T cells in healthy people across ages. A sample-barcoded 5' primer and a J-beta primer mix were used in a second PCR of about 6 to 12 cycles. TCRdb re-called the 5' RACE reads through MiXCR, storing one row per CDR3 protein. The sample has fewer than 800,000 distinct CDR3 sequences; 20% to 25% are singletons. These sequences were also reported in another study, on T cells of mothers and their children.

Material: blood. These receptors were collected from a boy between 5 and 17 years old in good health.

The CDR3 sequence is CAITRQGPEAFF. Written as DNA, the CDR3 is TGTGCCATCACGCGACAGGGCCCTGAAGCTTTCTTT. The chain has TRBV10-3 and TRBJ1-1, with 7 bases that match TRBD1. The V and J ends lost 7 bases and 6 bases, in that order; junction bases with no gene match: 5. CDR1 ENHRY and CDR2 SYGVKD come from the germline V gene. CDR3 size: 12 residues.

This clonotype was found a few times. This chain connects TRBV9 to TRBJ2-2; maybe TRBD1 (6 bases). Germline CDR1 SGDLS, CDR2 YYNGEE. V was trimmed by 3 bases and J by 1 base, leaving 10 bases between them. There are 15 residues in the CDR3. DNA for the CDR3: TGTGCCAGCAGCGCCTTGACAGGGAACACCGGGGAGCTGTTTTTT. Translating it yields CASSALTGNTGELFF.

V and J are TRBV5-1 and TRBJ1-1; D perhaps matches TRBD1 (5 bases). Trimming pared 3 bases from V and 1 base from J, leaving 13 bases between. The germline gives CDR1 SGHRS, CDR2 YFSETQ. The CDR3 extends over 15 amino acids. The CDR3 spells CASSSRGGTNTEAFF. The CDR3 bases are TGCGCCAGCAGCTCCCGGGGAGGGACGAACACTGAAGCTTTCTTT.

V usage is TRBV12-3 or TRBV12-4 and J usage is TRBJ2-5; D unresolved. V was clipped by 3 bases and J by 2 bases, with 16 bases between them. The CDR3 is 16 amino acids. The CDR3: CASSFEPVVKQETQYF. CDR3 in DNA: TGTGCCAGCAGTTTCGAGCCAGTAGTAAAGCAAGAGACCCAGTACTTC.